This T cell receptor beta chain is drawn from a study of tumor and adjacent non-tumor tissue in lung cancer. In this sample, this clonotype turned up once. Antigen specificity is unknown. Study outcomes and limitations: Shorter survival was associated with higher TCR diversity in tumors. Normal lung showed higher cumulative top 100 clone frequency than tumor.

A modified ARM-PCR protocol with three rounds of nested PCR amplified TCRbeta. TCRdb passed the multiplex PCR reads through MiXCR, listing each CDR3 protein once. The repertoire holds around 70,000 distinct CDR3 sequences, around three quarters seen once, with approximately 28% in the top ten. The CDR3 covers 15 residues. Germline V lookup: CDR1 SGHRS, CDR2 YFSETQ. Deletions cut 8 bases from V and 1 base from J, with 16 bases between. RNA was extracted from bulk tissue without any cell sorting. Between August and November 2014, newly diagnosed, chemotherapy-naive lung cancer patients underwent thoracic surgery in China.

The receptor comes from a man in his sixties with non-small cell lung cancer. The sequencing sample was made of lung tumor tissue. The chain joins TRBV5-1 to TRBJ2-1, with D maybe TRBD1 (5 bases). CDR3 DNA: TGCGCCAGTCACGACAGCCATTTGTCCTACAATGAGCAGTTCTTC. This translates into CASHDSHLSYNEQFF.